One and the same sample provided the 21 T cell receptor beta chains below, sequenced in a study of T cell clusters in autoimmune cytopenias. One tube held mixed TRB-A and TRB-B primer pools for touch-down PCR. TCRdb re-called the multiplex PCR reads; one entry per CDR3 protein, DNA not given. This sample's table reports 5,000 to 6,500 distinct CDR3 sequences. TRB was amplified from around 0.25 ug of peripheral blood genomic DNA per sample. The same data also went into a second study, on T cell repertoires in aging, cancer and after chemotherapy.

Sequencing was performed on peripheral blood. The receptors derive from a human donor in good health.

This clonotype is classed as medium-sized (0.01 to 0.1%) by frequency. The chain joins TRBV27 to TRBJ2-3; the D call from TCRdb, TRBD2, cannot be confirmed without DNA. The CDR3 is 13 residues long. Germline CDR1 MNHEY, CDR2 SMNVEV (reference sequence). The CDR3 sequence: CASRAGTTDTQYF.

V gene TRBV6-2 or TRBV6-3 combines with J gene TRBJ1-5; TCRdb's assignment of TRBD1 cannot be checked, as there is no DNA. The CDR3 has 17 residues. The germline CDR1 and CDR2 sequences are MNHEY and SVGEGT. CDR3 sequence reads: CASSSPTGYYSNQPQHF.

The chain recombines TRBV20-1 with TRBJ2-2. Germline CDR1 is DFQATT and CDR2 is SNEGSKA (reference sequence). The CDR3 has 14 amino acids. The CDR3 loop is CSARDLSNTGELFF.

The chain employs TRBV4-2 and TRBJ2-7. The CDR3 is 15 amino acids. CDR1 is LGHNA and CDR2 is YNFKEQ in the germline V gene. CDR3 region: CASSPSTGNSYEQYF.

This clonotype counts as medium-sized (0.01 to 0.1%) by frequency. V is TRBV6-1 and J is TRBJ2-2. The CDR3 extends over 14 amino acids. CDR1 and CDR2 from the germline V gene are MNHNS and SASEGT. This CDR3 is CASSPNRSPGELFF.

CDR3 loop: CASRLITEAFF. V usage is TRBV6-1 and J usage is TRBJ1-1. The CDR3 consists of 11 residues. Germline values: CDR1 MNHNS, CDR2 SASEGT.

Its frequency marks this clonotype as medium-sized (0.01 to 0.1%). The CDR3 sequence is CSVELQGSVRNYGYTF. The chain combines TRBV29-1 with TRBJ1-2; the TRBD1 assignment by TCRdb is unverifiable without DNA. Germline V lookup: CDR1 SQVTM, CDR2 ANQGSEA. The CDR3 sequence is 16 residues long.

CDR3 region: CATSRVFGAVSTEAFF. The rearrangement uses TRBV15 and TRBJ1-1; lacking DNA, the TRBD1 call made by TCRdb goes unchecked. Germline V gene lookup returns CDR1 LNHNV and CDR2 YYDKDF (reference sequence). The CDR3 runs 16 residues.

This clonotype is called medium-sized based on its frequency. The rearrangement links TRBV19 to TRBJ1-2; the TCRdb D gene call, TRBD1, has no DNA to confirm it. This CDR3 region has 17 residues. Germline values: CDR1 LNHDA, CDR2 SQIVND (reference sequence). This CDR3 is CASSTPRTGGGGYGYTF.

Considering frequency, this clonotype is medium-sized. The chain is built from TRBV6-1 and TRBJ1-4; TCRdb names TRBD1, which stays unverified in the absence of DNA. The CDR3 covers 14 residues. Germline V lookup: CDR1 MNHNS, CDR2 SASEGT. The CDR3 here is CASSPGGRHEKLFF.

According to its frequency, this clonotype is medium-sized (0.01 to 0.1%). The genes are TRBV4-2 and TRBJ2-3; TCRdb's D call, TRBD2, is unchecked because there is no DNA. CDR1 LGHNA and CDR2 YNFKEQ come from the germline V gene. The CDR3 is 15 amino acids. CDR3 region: CASSPWTSGSDTQYF.

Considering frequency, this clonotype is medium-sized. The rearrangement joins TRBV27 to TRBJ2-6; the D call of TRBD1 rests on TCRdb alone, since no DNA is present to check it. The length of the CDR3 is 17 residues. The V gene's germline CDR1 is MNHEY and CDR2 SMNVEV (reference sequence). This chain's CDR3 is CASSLDRLNSGANVLTF.

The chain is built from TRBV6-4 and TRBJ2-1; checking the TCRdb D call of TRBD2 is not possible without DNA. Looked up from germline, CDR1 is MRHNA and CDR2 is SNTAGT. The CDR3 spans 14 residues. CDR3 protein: CASSARGAYNEQFF.

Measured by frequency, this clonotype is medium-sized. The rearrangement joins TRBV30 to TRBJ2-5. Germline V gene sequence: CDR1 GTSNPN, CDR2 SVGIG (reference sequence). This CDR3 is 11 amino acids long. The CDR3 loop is CAWSVKETQYF.

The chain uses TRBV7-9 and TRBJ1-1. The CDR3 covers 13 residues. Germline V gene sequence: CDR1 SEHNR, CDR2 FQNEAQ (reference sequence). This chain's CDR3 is CASSVLWGAEAFF.

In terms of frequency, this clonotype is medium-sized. CDR3 residues: CAWSEGRVSSGYTF. The V and J genes are TRBV30 and TRBJ1-2; TCRdb's D call, TRBD1, is unchecked because there is no DNA. The CDR3 contains 14 residues. CDR1 is GTSNPN, CDR2 SVGIG, per germline (reference sequence).

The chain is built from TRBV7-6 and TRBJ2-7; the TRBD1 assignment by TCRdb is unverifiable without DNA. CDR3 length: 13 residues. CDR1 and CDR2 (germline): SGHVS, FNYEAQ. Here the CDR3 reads CASSSNTGGEQYF.

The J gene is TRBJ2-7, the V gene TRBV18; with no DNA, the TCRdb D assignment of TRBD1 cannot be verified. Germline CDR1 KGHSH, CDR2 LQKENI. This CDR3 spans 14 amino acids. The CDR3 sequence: CASSPDRVTYEQYF. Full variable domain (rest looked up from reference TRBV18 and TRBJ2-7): NAGVMQNPRHLVRRRGQEARLRCSPMKGHSHVYWYRQLPEEGLKFMVYLQKENIIDESGMPKERFSAEFPKEGPSILRIQQVVRGDSAAYFCASSPDRVTYEQYFGPGTRLTVT.

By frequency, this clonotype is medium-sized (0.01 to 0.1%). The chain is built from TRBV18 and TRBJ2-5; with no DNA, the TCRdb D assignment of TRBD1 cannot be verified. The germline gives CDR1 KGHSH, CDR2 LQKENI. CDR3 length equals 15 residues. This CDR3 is CASSGPEGRGETQYF.

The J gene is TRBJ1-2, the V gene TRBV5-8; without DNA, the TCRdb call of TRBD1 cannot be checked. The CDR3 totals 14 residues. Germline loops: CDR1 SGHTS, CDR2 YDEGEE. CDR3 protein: CASSLSGGNYGYTF.

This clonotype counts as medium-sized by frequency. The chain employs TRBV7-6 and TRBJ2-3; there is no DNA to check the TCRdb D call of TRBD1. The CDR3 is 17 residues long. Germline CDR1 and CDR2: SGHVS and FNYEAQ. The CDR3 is CASSRTFPTGPPDTQYF.